The clone carrying this TCR beta chain has just a few counts. This CDR3 is also generated by other DNA sequences in the sample. The repertoire was sequenced with immunoSEQ multiplex PCR; TCRdb's copy has only in-frame clones and lacks some. The sample gives roughly 380,000 clones, roughly nine tenths of which show up once; around 4% is in the top ten. The sample belongs to a study of blood T cell repertoires in COVID-19. Germline V CDR1 and CDR2: ENHRY, SYGVKD. Trimming shortened V by 0 bases and J by 2 bases, and 5 bases separated the two germline ends. The CDR3 has 14 residues. The sequence came from a woman aged 55-70 years with COVID-19, enrolled during active disease. The material sequenced was peripheral blood. The V and J genes are TRBV10-3 and TRBJ1-5; tentatively, D is TRBD1 (5 bases). The CDR3 nucleotides read TGTGCCATCAGTGAGTCAGGGGGCAATCAGCCCCAGCATTTT. As protein: CAISESGGNQPQHF.